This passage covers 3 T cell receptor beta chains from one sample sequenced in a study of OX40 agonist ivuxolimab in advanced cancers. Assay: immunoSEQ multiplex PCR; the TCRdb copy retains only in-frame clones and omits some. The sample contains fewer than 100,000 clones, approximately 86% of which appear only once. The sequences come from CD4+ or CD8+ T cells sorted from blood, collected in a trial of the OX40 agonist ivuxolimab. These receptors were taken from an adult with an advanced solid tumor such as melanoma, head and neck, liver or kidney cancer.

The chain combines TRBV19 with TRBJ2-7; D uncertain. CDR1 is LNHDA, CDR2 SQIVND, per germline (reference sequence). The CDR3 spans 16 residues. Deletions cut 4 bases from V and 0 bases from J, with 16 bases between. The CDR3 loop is CASSTRRRESSYEQYF. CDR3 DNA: TGTGCCAGTAGTACCCGCCGTAGGGAAAGCTCCTACGAGCAGTACTTC.

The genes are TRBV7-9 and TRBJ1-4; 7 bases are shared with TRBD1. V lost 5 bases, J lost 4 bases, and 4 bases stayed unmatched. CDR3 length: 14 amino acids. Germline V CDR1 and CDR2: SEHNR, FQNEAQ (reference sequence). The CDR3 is CASSRDSLNEKLFF. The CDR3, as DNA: TGTGCCAGCAGCCGGGACAGCCTTAATGAAAAACTGTTTTTT. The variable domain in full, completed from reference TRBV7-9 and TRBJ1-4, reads DTGVSQNPRHKITKRGQNVTFRCDPISEHNRLYWYRQTLGQGPEFLTYFQNEAQLEKSRLLSDRFSAERPKGSFSTLEIQRTEQGDSAMYLCASSRDSLNEKLFFGSGTQLSVL.

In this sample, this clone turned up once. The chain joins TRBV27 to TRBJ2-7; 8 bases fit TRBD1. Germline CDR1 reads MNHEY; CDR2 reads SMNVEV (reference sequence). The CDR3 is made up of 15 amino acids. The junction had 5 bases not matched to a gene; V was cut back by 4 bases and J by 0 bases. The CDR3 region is CASSSPGGTSYEQYF. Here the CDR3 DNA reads TGTGCCAGCAGTTCCCCAGGGGGCACCTCCTACGAGCAGTACTTC.